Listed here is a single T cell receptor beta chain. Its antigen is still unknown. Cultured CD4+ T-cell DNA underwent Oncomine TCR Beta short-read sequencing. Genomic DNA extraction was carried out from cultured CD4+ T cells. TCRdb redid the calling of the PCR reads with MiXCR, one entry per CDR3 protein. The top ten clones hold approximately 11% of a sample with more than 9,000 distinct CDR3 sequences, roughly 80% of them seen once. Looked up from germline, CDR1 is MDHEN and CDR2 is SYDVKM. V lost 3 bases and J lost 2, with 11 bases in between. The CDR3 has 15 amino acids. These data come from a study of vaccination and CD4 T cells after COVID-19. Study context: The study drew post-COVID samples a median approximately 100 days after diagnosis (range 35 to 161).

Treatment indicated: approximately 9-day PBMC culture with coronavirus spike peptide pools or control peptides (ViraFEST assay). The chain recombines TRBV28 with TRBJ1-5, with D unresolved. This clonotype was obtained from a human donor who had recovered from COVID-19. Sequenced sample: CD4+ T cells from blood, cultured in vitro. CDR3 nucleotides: TGTGCCAGCAGTTTTGGCGGAAGAGGCAATCAGCCCCAGCATTTT. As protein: CASSFGGRGNQPQHF.